The TCR beta chain described here comes from a study of T cells in Graves' hyperthyroidism and ophthalmopathy. Study-wide findings and caveats: Onset of ophthalmopathy came a median 6.5 months after the model predicted it.

Germline CDR1 is GTSNPN and CDR2 is SVGIG (reference sequence). The length of the CDR3 is 13 residues. V was shortened by 2 bases and J by 3 bases, with 10 bases between the two germline ends. Amplification of TCR beta CDR3 regions used RNA as the template. HTBI primers were employed in a first-round RT-PCR of the TCR CDR3. TCRdb independently ran MiXCR on the multiplex PCR reads; one entry per CDR3 protein. The profile shows roughly 530,000 distinct CDR3 sequences, roughly a sixth of them singletons. Active moderate-to-severe ophthalmopathy, Clinical Activity Score at least 3, NOSPECS at least 4, under 3 months' duration. Many counts were recorded for this clonotype. Its matching antigen is unknown.

Source material: blood. V gene TRBV30 combines with J gene TRBJ1-2, with D possibly matching TRBD1 (5 bases). The receptor's source is a woman between 18 and 29 years old with Graves' ophthalmopathy. CDR3 protein: CAWSPIGDYGYTF. The DNA for the CDR3 is TGTGCCTGGAGTCCGATAGGGGACTATGGCTACACCTTC.